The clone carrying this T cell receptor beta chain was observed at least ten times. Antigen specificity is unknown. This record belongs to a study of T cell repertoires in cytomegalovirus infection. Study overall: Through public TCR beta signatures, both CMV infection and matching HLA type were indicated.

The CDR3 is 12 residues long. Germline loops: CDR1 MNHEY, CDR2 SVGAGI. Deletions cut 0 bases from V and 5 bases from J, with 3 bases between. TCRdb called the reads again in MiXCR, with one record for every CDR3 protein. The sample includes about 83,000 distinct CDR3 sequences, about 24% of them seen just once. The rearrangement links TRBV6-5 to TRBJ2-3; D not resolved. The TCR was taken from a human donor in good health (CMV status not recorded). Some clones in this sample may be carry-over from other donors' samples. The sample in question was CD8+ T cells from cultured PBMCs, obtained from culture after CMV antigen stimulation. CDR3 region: CASSYSGDTQYF. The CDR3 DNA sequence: TGTGCCAGCAGTTACTCGGGAGATACGCAGTATTTT.